Shown below are 21 T cell receptor beta chains from a single sample sequenced in a study of blood T cell repertoires in COVID-19. TCRdb keeps only in-frame clones here, not all; method: immunoSEQ multiplex PCR. The sample carries under 300,000 clones, roughly 85% recorded once. Specimen: peripheral blood. These receptors were collected from a woman aged 45-60 years who had recovered from COVID-19.

The chain joins TRBV4-3 to TRBJ2-7; the D gene is possibly TRBD1 (6 bases). Germline V gene sequence: CDR1 LGHNA, CDR2 YSLEER. The V gene lost 4 bases and the J gene lost 4 bases, with 14 bases spanning the gap. This CDR3 is 14 amino acids long. This CDR3 is CASSPEGHLYEQYF. DNA of the CDR3: TGCGCCAGCAGCCCTGAGGGACACCTTTACGAGCAGTACTTC.

This clone has ten or more counts. The chain combines TRBV4-2 with TRBJ1-6, with D possibly TRBD1 on 5 matching bases. Germline lookup yields CDR1 LGHNA and CDR2 YNFKEQ. V dropped 3 bases and J dropped 5 bases, with 11 bases sitting between them. The CDR3 loop spans 15 amino acids. CDR3 DNA sequence: TGTGCCAGCAGCCACCTAGACAGAAATAATTCACCCCTCCACTTT. Its protein product is CASSHLDRNNSPLHF.

The rearrangement joins TRBV5-5 to TRBJ1-2, with TRBD1 matching 7 bases. The CDR3 length is 14 residues. CDR1 is SGHKS, CDR2 YYEKEE, per germline (reference sequence). With 5 bases clipped from V and 5 bases from J, the junction kept 9 bases outside the gene matches. DNA for the CDR3: TGTGCCAGCAGGGGGACAGTGGGGTTTTATGGCTACACCTTC. It specifies CASRGTVGFYGYTF.

This clone has only a few counts. The CDR3 loop is CASSLSRATSSYNSPLHF. CDR3 bases: TGTGCCAGCAGCTTGAGCAGGGCAACAAGCTCCTATAATTCACCCCTCCACTTT. The chain couples TRBV5-4 to TRBJ1-6, with D perhaps TRBD1 (5 bases). This CDR3 has 18 amino acids. CDR1 is SGHNT and CDR2 is YYREEE in the germline V gene (reference sequence). Trimming took off 1 base at V and 0 bases at J, with 14 bases between the two ends.

The V call is TRBV6-2 or TRBV6-3, the J call TRBJ1-5; 7 bases line up with TRBD1. J gave up 0 bases and V 5 bases, and 4 bases lay outside the gene matches. CDR3 size: 15 residues. Germline values: CDR1 MNHEY, CDR2 SVGEGT. The DNA of the CDR3 is TGTGCCAGCAGTCCGGCAGGGGGTAGCAATCAGCCCCAGCATTTT. Amino acid sequence: CASSPAGGSNQPQHF.

V usage is TRBV30 and J usage is TRBJ1-5; D is perhaps TRBD1 (6 bases). The germline V and J ends were trimmed by 1 base and 5 bases, with 15 bases remaining between them. Looked up from germline, CDR1 is GTSNPN and CDR2 is SVGIG (reference sequence). The CDR3 sequence is 15 residues long. CDR3 DNA sequence: TGTGCCTGGAGTGAGCGGGGGACATTAGATCAGCCCCAGCATTTT. It encodes CAWSERGTLDQPQHF.

This rearrangement joins TRBV4-2 to TRBJ2-7; 8 bases match TRBD1. The germline V gene encodes CDR1 LGHNA and CDR2 YNFKEQ. Germline trimming cut 4 bases from V and 5 bases from J; bases unmatched to any gene: 10. The CDR3 runs to 15 residues. As DNA, the CDR3 is TGTGCCAGCAGCCGGCCGGGACAGGTCTCAGACGAGCAGTACTTC. Its translation: CASSRPGQVSDEQYF.

V and J are TRBV5-5 and TRBJ1-4; 7 nucleotides line up with TRBD1. Germline V gives CDR1 SGHKS, CDR2 YYEKEE (reference sequence). V dropped 1 base and J dropped 7; count of bases not matched to a gene: 13. This CDR3 has 17 residues. CDR3 DNA: TGTGCCAGCAGCTTGTTGAGGCAGAAGGGGGCCGGTGAAAAACTGTTTTTT. This gives the protein CASSLLRQKGAGEKLFF.

V and J are TRBV18 and TRBJ2-5; weak D call: TRBD1 (6 bases). Trimming removed 1 base at V and 5 bases at J, with 17 bases between. Germline lookup yields CDR1 KGHSH and CDR2 LQKENI. CDR3 length equals 16 residues. The CDR3 region is CASSPRGPRGGETQYF. The DNA for the CDR3 is TGTGCCAGCTCACCACGGGGGCCCCGTGGCGGGGAGACCCAGTACTTC.

The V call is TRBV4-3, the J call TRBJ2-7; perhaps TRBD2 as D (5 bases). The CDR3 runs 15 residues. Germline CDR1 and CDR2: LGHNA and YSLEER. V lost 0 bases, J lost 3 bases, and 12 bases lay in between. CDR3 in amino acids: CASSQDEGSRYEQYF. DNA of the CDR3: TGCGCCAGCAGCCAAGACGAGGGTTCCCGCTACGAGCAGTACTTC.

The J gene is TRBJ2-2, the V gene TRBV10-2; 7 bases map to TRBD2. The CDR3 runs to 16 residues. Germline lookup yields CDR1 WSHSY and CDR2 SAAADI. The V and J ends lost 3 bases and 6 bases, in that order; junction bases with no gene match: 10. DNA of the CDR3: TGCGCCAGCAGTGACACGGGGAGGGATGGGGCCGGGGAGCTGTTTTTT. Protein product: CASSDTGRDGAGELFF.

Ten or more counts support this clone. The chain is built from TRBV5-1 and TRBJ2-2, with 8 bases lining up with TRBD1. CDR1 is SGHRS and CDR2 is YFSETQ in the germline V gene. V shed 0 bases, J shed 3 bases, and the junction held 4 bases outside the gene matches. The length of the CDR3 is 16 residues. The DNA for the CDR3 is TGCGCCAGCAGCTTGGGCCCACAGGGGGACACCGGGGAGCTGTTTTTT. Translating gives CASSLGPQGDTGELFF.

V is TRBV2 and J is TRBJ2-1; TRBD2 matches at 13 bases. The ends lost 3 bases at V and 10 bases at J; junction bases unmatched: 6. The CDR3 runs to 15 residues. Looked up from germline, CDR1 is SNHLY and CDR2 is FYNNEI. The CDR3 DNA reads TGTGCCAGCAGTGATGGACTAGCGGGAGTGAGGGAGCAGTTCTTC. Translating it yields CASSDGLAGVREQFF.

This sequence joins TRBV5-4 and TRBJ1-5; 9 bases match TRBD1. Trimming at V came to 4 bases and at J to 3 bases, leaving 2 bases not matched to a gene. The CDR3 consists of 14 residues. Germline V lookup: CDR1 SGHNT, CDR2 YYREEE (reference sequence). Here the CDR3 reads CASSGTGPNQPQHF. The CDR3 DNA sequence: TGTGCCAGCAGCGGGACAGGGCCCAATCAGCCCCAGCATTTT.

The chain employs TRBV13 and TRBJ1-1; 8 bases are shared with TRBD1. Germline values: CDR1 PRHDT, CDR2 FYEKMQ (reference sequence). CDR3 length: 14 residues. Trimming took 4 bases from V and 6 from J; bases not matched to a gene: 7. The CDR3 loop reads CASSSTQGGPEAFF. As DNA, the CDR3 is TGTGCCAGCAGCTCAACACAGGGGGGACCTGAAGCTTTCTTT.

The chain employs TRBV7-9 and TRBJ1-3, with D unresolved. Germline CDR1 is SEHNR and CDR2 is FQNEAQ (reference sequence). Trimming shortened V by 0 bases and J by 1 base, and 10 bases separated the two germline ends. CDR3 length: 16 amino acids. CDR3 in amino acids: CASSLALVRSGNTIYF. CDR3 in DNA: TGTGCCAGCAGCTTAGCGCTGGTGCGATCTGGAAACACCATATATTTT.

CDR3 in DNA: TGTGCCAGCAAATTGACAGCCCGAGTAACTGAAGCTTTCTTT. It translates to CASKLTARVTEAFF. V usage is TRBV28 and J usage is TRBJ1-1, with D maybe TRBD1 (5 bases). This CDR3 is 14 amino acids long. Germline V gives CDR1 MDHEN, CDR2 SYDVKM. V was trimmed by 7 bases and J by 5 bases, leaving 17 bases between them.

The chain combines TRBV7-2 with TRBJ1-4; unclear D gene. Germline CDR1 SGHTA, CDR2 FQGNSA. CDR3 size: 14 residues. V lost 4 bases to trimming and J lost 8 bases, with 14 bases between them. The CDR3 DNA reads TGTGCCAGCAGCTCGTTCGGGTCCGAAGAAAAACTGTTTTTT. Translating it yields CASSSFGSEEKLFF.

The V call is TRBV18, the J call TRBJ2-7; TRBD1 matches 10 bases. The V and J ends lost 8 bases and 0 bases, in that order; junction bases with no gene match: 7. Germline assignment: CDR1 KGHSH and CDR2 LQKENI. CDR3 length equals 15 residues. CDR3 sequence: CASRWTGGNSYEQYF. DNA of the CDR3: TGTGCCAGCCGCTGGACAGGGGGTAACTCCTACGAGCAGTACTTC.

The chain links TRBV9 to TRBJ2-1; 10 positions match TRBD2. V was pared by 2 bases and J by 3 bases, with 2 bases of the junction left unmatched. The CDR3 is made up of 15 amino acids. Germline V CDR1 and CDR2: SGDLS, YYNGEE. The CDR3: CASSVGTSDYNEQFF. In DNA form, the CDR3 reads TGTGCCAGCAGCGTTGGGACTAGCGACTACAATGAGCAGTTCTTC.

The chain is built from TRBV27 and TRBJ2-1; D gene unclear. The V gene's germline CDR1 is MNHEY and CDR2 SMNVEV (reference sequence). The V gene lost 6 bases and the J gene lost 5 bases, with 8 bases spanning the gap. CDR3 length: 12 amino acids. The DNA for the CDR3 is TGTGCCAGCAGCCCTTCTCACAATGAGCAGTTCTTC. This gives the protein CASSPSHNEQFF.